These 16 T cell receptor beta chains originate from one sample sequenced in a study of cytomegalovirus exposure and HLA in healthy donors. In the PCR, 60 Vbeta and 13 Jbeta primers were used. Here immunoSEQ multiplex PCR was the method, and the copy in TCRdb shows in-frame clones only, minus some. The sample lists around 130,000 clones; around 77% were seen once. Sequencing was carried out using PBMCs. The receptors were gathered from a man in his fifties in good health and CMV-seronegative.

CDR3 region: CASSRGAVNTEAFF. CDR3 in DNA: TGTGCCAGCAGTCGGGGGGCCGTGAACACTGAAGCTTTCTTT. The chain has TRBV7-2 and TRBJ1-1; D might be TRBD1 (6 bases). Germline lookup yields CDR1 SGHTA and CDR2 FQGNSA. The CDR3 covers 14 residues. Trimming removed 6 bases at V and 0 bases at J, with 11 bases between.

This rearrangement joins TRBV5-1 to TRBJ2-1, with 10 bases matching TRBD2. The junction had 3 bases not matched to a gene; V was cut back by 4 bases and J by 2 bases. The length of the CDR3 is 15 residues. Per the germline V gene, CDR1 is SGHRS and CDR2 is YFSETQ. CDR3 nucleotide sequence: TGCGCCAGCAGCGTAAGCGGGAGGGCCTACAATGAGCAGTTCTTC. Protein: CASSVSGRAYNEQFF.

This clone has more than one count but fewer than ten. The genes are TRBV7-9 and TRBJ2-3, with 9 positions matching TRBD2. The CDR3 covers 14 residues. CDR1 and CDR2 (germline): SEHNR, FQNEAQ (reference sequence). After removal of 5 bases from V and 4 bases from J, the junction contained 4 bases not matched to a gene. The CDR3 coding sequence is TGTGCCAGCAGCGCGACTAGCGGCCCAGATACGCAGTATTTT. This codes for CASSATSGPDTQYF.

The chain recombines TRBV27 with TRBJ1-1; the D gene is possibly TRBD1 (6 bases). CDR3 size: 15 residues. V lost 7 bases and J lost 1, with 16 bases in between. The V gene's germline CDR1 is MNHEY and CDR2 SMNVEV (reference sequence). DNA of the CDR3: TGTGCCAGCAACAAAGCTCAGGGGTGGAACACTGAAGCTTTCTTT. It translates to CASNKAQGWNTEAFF.

This sequence joins TRBV7-9 and TRBJ1-2; D is perhaps TRBD1 (5 bases). The CDR3 runs to 16 residues. Germline assignment: CDR1 SEHNR and CDR2 FQNEAQ (reference sequence). The germline V and J ends were trimmed by 1 base and 2 bases, with 14 bases remaining between them. The CDR3 DNA sequence: TGTGCCAGCAGCTTAGAGACGGCAGGGCGGAACTATGGCTACACCTTC. Translated, it gives CASSLETAGRNYGYTF. Full variable domain (outside the CDR3, taken from reference TRBV7-9 and TRBJ1-2): DTGVSQNPRHKITKRGQNVTFRCDPISEHNRLYWYRQTLGQGPEFLTYFQNEAQLEKSRLLSDRFSAERPKGSFSTLEIQRTEQGDSAMYLCASSLETAGRNYGYTFGSGTRLTVV.

This chain uses TRBV10-2 with TRBJ2-7; maybe TRBD2 (6 bases). The CDR3 loop spans 13 amino acids. Between the trimmed V and J ends, which lost 8 bases and 3 bases, there was a span of 14 bases. Germline assignment: CDR1 WSHSY and CDR2 SAAADI. CDR3 loop: CASGRDWSYEQYF. The CDR3 DNA reads TGCGCCAGCGGGCGGGACTGGAGCTACGAGCAGTACTTC.

The V and J genes are TRBV5-1 and TRBJ2-7, with D tentatively TRBD1 (6 bases). Germline V CDR1 and CDR2: SGHRS, YFSETQ. Between the trimmed V and J ends, which lost 0 bases and 6 bases, there was a span of 16 bases. The length of the CDR3 is 15 residues. The CDR3 spells CASSLVVGARIEQYF. For the CDR3, the DNA is TGCGCCAGCAGCTTGGTCGTGGGGGCTCGGATCGAGCAGTACTTC.

The rearrangement joins TRBV6-5 to TRBJ1-5; D is ambiguous. Germline lookup yields CDR1 MNHEY and CDR2 SVGAGI. The V gene lost 5 bases and the J gene lost 0 bases, with 5 bases spanning the gap. This CDR3 comprises 13 residues. CDR3 amino acids: CASSRSSNQPQHF. CDR3 DNA: TGTGCCAGCAGTAGGAGTAGCAATCAGCCCCAGCATTTT.

The genes are TRBV27 and TRBJ2-5; 8 bases fit TRBD2. Germline V lookup: CDR1 MNHEY, CDR2 SMNVEV (reference sequence). This CDR3 spans 15 amino acids. With 5 bases clipped from V and 5 bases from J, the junction kept 10 bases outside the gene matches. CDR3 DNA sequence: TGTGCCAGCAGTCCTCCGGGGGGGGCGCGGGAGACCCAGTACTTC. Amino acids: CASSPPGGARETQYF.

The chain joins TRBV2 to TRBJ2-3; the D gene is possibly TRBD1 (6 bases). The germline V and J ends were trimmed by 6 bases and 3 bases, with 16 bases remaining between them. The length of the CDR3 is 15 residues. CDR1 SNHLY and CDR2 FYNNEI come from the germline V gene. The CDR3 nucleotides read TGTGCCAGCAGGCGGACAGAGCAGGGGACAGATACGCAGTATTTT. Protein: CASRRTEQGTDTQYF.

The V gene is TRBV5-4, the J gene TRBJ1-2; TRBD1 agrees at 12 bases. Trimming took 4 bases from V and 3 from J; bases not matched to a gene: 4. CDR1 is SGHNT and CDR2 is YYREEE in the germline V gene (reference sequence). This CDR3 region has 15 residues. Here the CDR3 DNA reads TGTGCCAGCAGCAGGGGACAGGGGGCACACTATGGCTACACCTTC. Protein product: CASSRGQGAHYGYTF.

The chain couples TRBV7-3 to TRBJ2-5; 8 bases agree with TRBD1. This CDR3 has 13 amino acids. V was pared by 2 bases and J by 7 bases, with 3 bases of the junction left unmatched. Germline V gene lookup returns CDR1 SGHTA and CDR2 FQGTGA. The CDR3 is CASSLGGTGTQYF. Written as DNA, the CDR3 is TGTGCCAGCAGCTTAGGGGGGACAGGGACCCAGTACTTC.

With regard to this clone: One junction end disagrees with the germline gene, perhaps due to a read error. The chain recombines TRBV7-7 with TRBJ2-3; D unclear. Germline V CDR1 and CDR2: SSHAT, FNYEAQ (reference sequence). The CDR3 contains 16 residues. DNA for the CDR3: TGTGCTAGCAGCCCTCGTCCCAACTACAGCACAGATACGCAGTATTTT. It codes for CASSPRPNYSTDTQYF.

The chain couples TRBV19 to TRBJ2-2; 10 nucleotides line up with TRBD2. V lost 5 bases and J lost 8; bases outside the gene matches: 11. This CDR3 is built from 16 residues. Germline V CDR1 and CDR2: LNHDA, SQIVND (reference sequence). The CDR3 bases are TGTGCCAGTAGTCCTTGGTCTAGCGGGAGTGCAGGGGAGCTGTTTTTT. As protein: CASSPWSSGSAGELFF.

J is TRBJ2-1 and V is TRBV30; TRBD2 matches at 8 bases. Germline V gene sequence: CDR1 GTSNPN, CDR2 SVGIG (reference sequence). The V segment lost 0 bases and the J segment 0 bases; nucleotides outside the gene matches: 4. The CDR3 extends over 16 amino acids. The CDR3 sequence: CAWSVTSGNSYNEQFF. In nucleotides, the CDR3 is TGTGCCTGGAGTGTCACTAGCGGCAACTCCTACAATGAGCAGTTCTTC.

This chain uses TRBV5-1 with TRBJ2-1; tentative D call: TRBD1 (6 bases). In germline, CDR1 is SGHRS, CDR2 YFSETQ. V shed 0 bases and J shed 4 bases, with 11 bases lying between them. The CDR3 is 15 residues long. The CDR3 coding sequence is TGCGCCAGCAGCTTGGAACAGGGCGGGTACAATGAGCAGTTCTTC. Its translation is CASSLEQGGYNEQFF.